These 5 T cell receptor beta chains came from one sample sequenced in a study of OX40 agonist ivuxolimab in advanced cancers. Sequencing was performed with immunoSEQ multiplex PCR; in TCRdb, only in-frame clones are kept and a portion is missing. This table holds roughly 33,000 clones, 80% to 85% found once. The specimen was CD4+ or CD8+ T cells sorted from blood, collected in a trial of the OX40 agonist ivuxolimab. These TCRs come from an adult with an advanced solid tumor such as melanoma, head and neck, liver or kidney cancer.

This chain joins TRBV6-1 and TRBJ1-5; D not certain. The length of the CDR3 is 14 residues. Germline CDR1 is MNHNS and CDR2 is SASEGT. V was cut by 1 base and J by 4 bases, with 8 bases left in between. The DNA of the CDR3 is TGTGCCAGCAGTGAAGTTCCGGGGAATCAGCCCCAGCATTTT. Residues: CASSEVPGNQPQHF.

V usage is TRBV6-1 and J usage is TRBJ2-4; a possible D gene is TRBD2 (5 bases). Germline CDR1 reads MNHNS; CDR2 reads SASEGT. The V end was cut by 1 base, the J end by 3 bases, with 16 bases between. The CDR3 has 17 residues. The CDR3 sequence is CASSEEDRGFGKNIQYF. CDR3 DNA: TGTGCCAGCAGTGAAGAGGATCGGGGATTTGGCAAAAACATTCAGTACTTC.

Comments on this clone: The identical CDR3 is also encoded by other nucleotide sequences in the sample. The V gene is TRBV6-1, the J gene TRBJ2-5; possibly TRBD2 for D (7 bases). The CDR3 totals 14 residues. Trimming cost V 1 base and J 5 bases, with 11 bases left between them. Germline V gene lookup returns CDR1 MNHNS and CDR2 SASEGT. The CDR3 sequence is CASSEGGGRETQYF. DNA of the CDR3: TGTGCCAGCAGTGAAGGGGGGGGGCGGGAGACCCAGTACTTC.

A few counts support this clone. The chain carries TRBV14 and TRBJ2-1; no clear D. Germline V gene data show CDR1 as SGHDN and CDR2 as FVKESK. CDR3 size: 15 residues. Trimming pared 0 bases from V and 6 bases from J, leaving 12 bases between. CDR3: CASSQEVSNFNEQFF. The DNA of the CDR3 is TGTGCCAGCAGCCAAGAGGTCTCCAACTTCAATGAGCAGTTCTTC.

The V and J genes are TRBV7-9 and TRBJ1-6, with 9 nucleotides matching TRBD1. CDR1 SEHNR and CDR2 FQNEAQ come from the germline V gene (reference sequence). The CDR3 covers 13 residues. The ends lost 8 bases at V and 9 bases at J; junction bases unmatched: 5. The CDR3 protein is CASAGTGPSPLHF. CDR3 coding DNA: TGTGCCAGCGCCGGGACAGGGCCTTCACCCCTCCACTTT.